This T cell receptor beta chain was identified in a study of blood T cell repertoires in COVID-19. Study-wide context: PBMCs, B-cell-depleted T cells, or T cells were the source of the cDNA or gDNA that made up the material.

In the authors' methods: Counts of nucleated cells, estimated from reference gene primer amplification, were obtained. Sequencing was performed with immunoSEQ multiplex PCR; in TCRdb, only in-frame clones are kept and a portion is missing. Clonal size and the V and J genes are those of that table, whereas D and trimming came from the DNA. The sample comprises 60,000 to 65,000 clones, less than 80% of which are singletons, and over 15% rests with the top ten. The CDR3 has 9 residues. Germline CDR1 reads MNHNY; CDR2 reads SVGAGI (reference sequence). V lost 10 bases to trimming and J lost 8 bases, with 6 bases between them.

This clonotype was sampled from a man in his sixties with acute or convalescent COVID-19. The V gene is TRBV6-6, the J gene TRBJ1-3, with D unresolved. Sequencing used peripheral blood. The CDR3 here is CATGDTIYF. DNA of the CDR3: TGTGCCACCGGAGACACCATATATTTT.